The 32 T cell receptor beta chains reported below all come from one sample, sequenced in a study of blood T cell repertoires in COVID-19. Here immunoSEQ multiplex PCR was the method, and the copy in TCRdb shows in-frame clones only, minus some. This table holds 60,000 to 80,000 clones, about 82% found once. Material: peripheral blood. Receptor source: a man aged 50 to 59 with acute or convalescent COVID-19.

This clone appeared once. This chain links TRBV30 with TRBJ1-6; D is unclear. This CDR3 comprises 15 residues. Germline CDR1 and CDR2: GTSNPN and SVGIG (reference sequence). Trimming removed 1 base from V and 5 bases from J, with 12 bases in between. The CDR3 protein is CAWSEMAGDNSPLHF. In DNA form, the CDR3 reads TGTGCCTGGAGTGAGATGGCGGGAGATAATTCACCCCTCCACTTT.

The CDR3, as DNA: TGTGCCAGCTCACCGACAGGGGGCGGCGCGATGCTAGCCAAAAACATTCAGTACTTC. Residues: CASSPTGGGAMLAKNIQYF. The V and J genes are TRBV18 and TRBJ2-4; TRBD1 matches 10 bases. The CDR3 is 19 residues long. The germline V gene has CDR1 KGHSH and CDR2 LQKENI. J lost 0 bases, V lost 3 bases, and 11 bases had no gene match.

The rearrangement uses TRBV4-2 and TRBJ2-3; 8 nucleotides line up with TRBD2. Germline CDR1 LGHNA, CDR2 YNFKEQ. The CDR3 consists of 16 residues. V lost 1 base to trimming and J lost 2 bases; unmatched junction nucleotides: 5. The CDR3 sequence is CASSQVVAGITDTQYF. DNA for the CDR3: TGTGCCAGCAGCCAAGTGGTAGCGGGGATCACAGATACGCAGTATTTT.

The gene calls are TRBV5-6 and TRBJ1-6, with TRBD1 matching over 7 bases. The CDR3 consists of 14 residues. Trimming at V came to 5 bases and at J to 7 bases, leaving 6 bases not matched to a gene. Germline V gives CDR1 SGHDT, CDR2 YYEEEE. The CDR3 sequence: CASSFTGANSPLHF. DNA for the CDR3: TGTGCCAGCAGTTTCACAGGGGCCAATTCACCCCTCCACTTT.

The rearrangement links TRBV11-2 to TRBJ2-3, with 8 bases that match TRBD2. This CDR3 contains 16 residues. After removal of 5 bases from V and 5 bases from J, the junction contained 12 bases not matched to a gene. The V gene's germline CDR1 is SGHAT and CDR2 FQNNGV. This CDR3 reads CASSPQGSGVVDTQYF. The DNA for the CDR3 is TGTGCCAGCAGCCCCCAGGGTAGCGGGGTCGTAGATACGCAGTATTTT. Together with reference TRBV11-2 and TRBJ2-3, the CDR3 gives the full variable domain: EAGVAQSPRYKIIEKRQSVAFWCNPISGHATLYWYQQILGQGPKLLIQFQNNGVVDDSQLPKDRFSAERLKGVDSTLKIQPAKLEDSAVYLCASSPQGSGVVDTQYFGPGTRLTVL.

The V gene is TRBV6-5, the J gene TRBJ2-1, with a tentative D call TRBD2 (6 bases). The CDR3 has 14 residues. V shed 6 bases and J shed 3 bases, with 12 bases lying between them. Germline CDR1 and CDR2: MNHEY and SVGAGI. CDR3 amino acids: CASSGDGSYNEQFF. The CDR3 nucleotides are TGTGCCAGCAGCGGGGACGGGAGCTACAATGAGCAGTTCTTC.

In nucleotides, the CDR3 is TGTGCCACCAGTGATCCAGTAGCGGGGGCTAGCACAGATACGCAGTATTTT. Encoded protein: CATSDPVAGASTDTQYF. This chain links TRBV24-1 with TRBJ2-3; 9 bases map to TRBD2. V was pared by 3 bases and J by 0 bases, with 6 bases of the junction left unmatched. Germline loops: CDR1 KGHDR, CDR2 SFDVKD. This CDR3 has 17 amino acids.

The rearrangement joins TRBV2 to TRBJ1-3; D is unresolved. CDR1 and CDR2 (germline): SNHLY, FYNNEI. Trimming shortened V by 8 bases and J by 6 bases, and 5 bases separated the two germline ends. The CDR3 consists of 10 residues. The CDR3 sequence: CASVVNTIYF. CDR3 DNA: TGTGCCAGCGTCGTAAACACCATATATTTT. The full variable domain, rest sourced from reference TRBV2 and TRBJ1-3, is EPEVTQTPSHQVTQMGQEVILRCVPISNHLYFYWYRQILGQKVEFLVSFYNNEISEKSEIFDDQFSVERPDGSNFTLKIRSTKLEDSAMYFCASVVNTIYFGEGSWLTVV.

This clone appeared once. V and J are TRBV4-1 and TRBJ2-5, with 10 bases aligning to TRBD1. The CDR3 loop spans 17 amino acids. V lost 0 bases and J lost 2; bases outside the gene matches: 6. Germline lookup yields CDR1 MGHRA and CDR2 YSYEKL. The CDR3 nucleotides are TGCGCCAGCAGCCAAGATCAGGTGGACAGGGGGCAAGAGACCCAGTACTTC. The encoded protein is CASSQDQVDRGQETQYF.

The chain is built from TRBV6-6 and TRBJ2-5; 14 positions match TRBD2. The CDR3 length is 16 residues. Germline V gene lookup returns CDR1 MNHNY and CDR2 SVGAGI (reference sequence). The V segment lost 4 bases and the J segment 4 bases; nucleotides outside the gene matches: 5. The CDR3 sequence: CASSSATSGGGETQYF. CDR3 DNA: TGTGCCAGCAGTTCCGCGACTAGCGGGGGGGGAGAGACCCAGTACTTC.

This chain uses TRBV9 with TRBJ1-4; 10 nucleotides line up with TRBD1. Germline loops: CDR1 SGDLS, CDR2 YYNGEE. V trimming: 3 bases; J trimming: 7 bases; junction bases outside the gene matches: 9. This CDR3 spans 16 amino acids. This CDR3 is CASSALPGQGGEKLFF. The DNA for the CDR3 is TGTGCCAGCAGCGCCCTCCCCGGACAGGGGGGTGAAAAACTGTTTTTT.

In its sample, this clone was seen a few times. At one of its ends the junction is not consistent with the germline gene, which may arise from a read error. DNA of the CDR3: TGTGCCAGCAGCCAAGACCCGAGCCAGGGTGGTGTCTTC. Its translation: CASSQDPSQGGVF. The chain uses TRBV3-1 (or the pseudogene TRBV3-2) and TRBJ2-1; tentative D call: TRBD1 (5 bases). The germline V gene has CDR1 LGHDT and CDR2 YNNKEL (reference sequence). The CDR3 totals 13 residues.

The CDR3, as DNA: TGTGCCAGTAGCCTCCGGGACAGGGAATTGTTGGGGGCCAAAAACATTCAGTACTTC. Residues: CASSLRDRELLGAKNIQYF. The chain uses TRBV19 and TRBJ2-4; 9 bases fit TRBD1. CDR1 and CDR2 from the germline V gene are LNHDA and SQIVND (reference sequence). The V and J ends lost 6 bases and 1 base, in that order; junction bases with no gene match: 16. This CDR3 region has 19 residues.

This chain joins TRBV20-1 and TRBJ1-2; D uncertain. Germline V gives CDR1 DFQATT, CDR2 SNEGSKA (reference sequence). Trimming took off 3 bases at V and 6 bases at J, with 8 bases between the two ends. This CDR3 region has 11 residues. CDR3 sequence reads: CSARGVHGYTF. CDR3 DNA sequence: TGCAGTGCTAGGGGAGTACATGGCTACACCTTC.

The genes are TRBV4-1 and TRBJ1-5; tentatively, D is TRBD1 (5 bases). Per the germline V gene, CDR1 is MGHRA and CDR2 is YSYEKL. The CDR3 contains 15 residues. V was cut by 0 bases and J by 6 bases, with 12 bases left in between. CDR3 sequence (DNA): TGCGCCAGCAGCCAAGAAGGTCGGCAGGGTCAGCCCCAGCATTTT. Its protein product is CASSQEGRQGQPQHF.

V and J are TRBV19 and TRBJ1-6; D not certain. This CDR3 spans 14 amino acids. CDR1 is LNHDA, CDR2 SQIVND, per germline (reference sequence). The V end lost 5 bases, the J end lost 8 bases, and 13 bases lay between the germline ends. Written as DNA, the CDR3 is TGTGCCAGTAGTGCCGAGCGGGTTGATTCACCCCTCCACTTT. The encoded protein is CASSAERVDSPLHF.

This rearrangement joins TRBV6-5 to TRBJ2-1; 10 bases align to TRBD2. In germline, CDR1 is MNHEY, CDR2 SVGAGI. With V trimmed by 7 bases and J by 0 bases, 0 bases remained unmatched. The CDR3 consists of 14 residues. CDR3 in amino acids: CASTSGSSYNEQFF. CDR3 nucleotides: TGTGCCAGCACTAGCGGGAGCTCCTACAATGAGCAGTTCTTC.

The rearrangement links TRBV30 to TRBJ2-3, with D tentatively TRBD2 (5 bases). CDR3 length: 14 amino acids. V was shortened by 1 base and J by 13 bases, with 21 bases between the two germline ends. Germline CDR1 GTSNPN, CDR2 SVGIG (reference sequence). The CDR3 DNA follows: TGTGCCTGGAGTGCCCGAGAGGAGGCCGGCTGGGAGTATTTT. This sequence encodes CAWSAREEAGWEYF.

This clone was seen a handful of times. This rearrangement joins TRBV5-4 to TRBJ2-3; 9 positions agree with TRBD2. CDR1 and CDR2 (germline): SGHNT, YYREEE (reference sequence). V lost 0 bases, J lost 3 bases, and 2 bases stayed unmatched. The CDR3 is made up of 15 amino acids. The CDR3 DNA reads TGTGCCAGCAGCTTGGTCGCGGGAGGGACAGATACGCAGTATTTT. This translates into CASSLVAGGTDTQYF.

This clone was recorded a few times. This rearrangement joins TRBV27 to TRBJ2-7; no definite D call. The germline gives CDR1 MNHEY, CDR2 SMNVEV (reference sequence). The CDR3 is 14 amino acids. V lost 0 bases to trimming and J lost 0 bases, with 6 bases between them. The CDR3 DNA reads as TGTGCCAGCAGTTTATCAGTCGGCTCCTACGAGCAGTACTTC. It is translated as CASSLSVGSYEQYF.

This chain uses TRBV7-9 with TRBJ2-1; possibly TRBD1 for D (5 bases). V lost 5 bases to trimming and J lost 4 bases, with 12 bases between them. This CDR3 comprises 14 residues. From germline, CDR1 is SEHNR and CDR2 FQNEAQ (reference sequence). For the CDR3, the DNA is TGTGCCAGCAGCCCCACAGACAGTTACAATGAGCAGTTCTTC. Residues: CASSPTDSYNEQFF.

The rearrangement links TRBV7-9 to TRBJ2-1, with D maybe TRBD2 (6 bases). This CDR3 is built from 14 residues. Between the trimmed V and J ends, which lost 8 bases and 1 base, there was a span of 12 bases. Looked up from germline, CDR1 is SEHNR and CDR2 is FQNEAQ (reference sequence). The CDR3 DNA is TGTGCCAGCGCGGGGCTTGATTCCTACAATGAGCAGTTCTTC. Protein product: CASAGLDSYNEQFF.

As DNA, the CDR3 is TGCGCCAGCAGCCAAACAGGGGCCTCCCTATACAATGAGCAGTTCTTC. Its translation: CASSQTGASLYNEQFF. V and J are TRBV4-1 and TRBJ2-7, with 7 bases fitting TRBD1. The end of the DNA aligns better with TRBJ2-1, so the J call may be wrong. CDR3 length equals 16 residues. Germline V CDR1 and CDR2: MGHRA, YSYEKL.

The genes are TRBV7-8 and TRBJ2-7; 8 bases match TRBD2. V lost 2 bases and J lost 6; bases outside the gene matches: 15. Germline V gives CDR1 SGHVS, CDR2 FQNEAQ. CDR3 length equals 17 residues. In DNA, the CDR3 is TGTGCCAGCAGCTTACCCCTTCCCCACGGGGGGGCAGGCGAGCAGTACTTC. This sequence encodes CASSLPLPHGGAGEQYF.

For the CDR3, the DNA is TGTGCCAGCAGCAAAGACATGAACACTGAAGCTTTCTTT. This sequence encodes CASSKDMNTEAFF. The chain joins TRBV21-1 to TRBJ1-1; TRBD1, the table's D call, lacks a check against the DNA. TRBV21-1 is shown as a pseudogene. The CDR3 length is 13 residues.

The V gene is TRBV12-5, the J gene TRBJ1-5; the D gene is possibly TRBD1 (6 bases). CDR3 length equals 13 residues. V shed 3 bases and J shed 7 bases, with 10 bases lying between them. CDR1 and CDR2 (germline): LGHNT, FRNRAP. The CDR3 nucleotides read TGTGCTAGTGGTTTTCCGGGACAACAGCCCCAGCATTTT. Translating it yields CASGFPGQQPQHF.

This rearrangement joins TRBV19 to TRBJ2-3, with D maybe TRBD2 (6 bases). The CDR3 length is 17 residues. V lost 7 bases, J lost 1 base, and 21 bases lay in between. Germline V gene data show CDR1 as LNHDA and CDR2 as SQIVND (reference sequence). This chain's CDR3 is CASTPRSVAEGTDTQYF. DNA of the CDR3: TGTGCCAGTACCCCTAGATCTGTAGCGGAGGGCACAGATACGCAGTATTTT.

Remarks on this clone: At the DNA level, this CDR3 is encoded by other sequences in the same sample as well. The V call is TRBV5-1, the J call TRBJ1-2, with 7 bases matching TRBD1. V dropped 2 bases and J dropped 2; count of bases not matched to a gene: 6. The CDR3 is made up of 15 amino acids. CDR1 and CDR2 from the germline V gene are SGHRS and YFSETQ. The CDR3: CASSLSRGQNYGYTF. DNA for the CDR3: TGCGCCAGCAGCTTATCGAGGGGGCAAAACTATGGCTACACCTTC. Full variable domain (rest looked up from reference TRBV5-1 and TRBJ1-2): KAGVTQTPRYLIKTRGQQVTLSCSPISGHRSVSWYQQTPGQGLQFLFEYFSETQRNKGNFPGRFSGRQFSNSRSEMNVSTLELGDSALYLCASSLSRGQNYGYTFGSGTRLTVV.

This clone was counted a few times. V and J are TRBV5-4 and TRBJ1-2; a weak D match, TRBD1 (5 bases). This CDR3 comprises 15 residues. In germline, CDR1 is SGHNT, CDR2 YYREEE (reference sequence). The V end lost 4 bases, the J end lost 4 bases, and 17 bases lay between the germline ends. The CDR3 DNA reads as TGTGCCAGCAGCAATCAGGGTCAGGTCACCTATGGCTACACCTTC. This gives the protein CASSNQGQVTYGYTF.

V gene TRBV5-1 combines with J gene TRBJ1-4; D is perhaps TRBD1 (5 bases). Trimming shortened V by 0 bases and J by 8 bases, and 17 bases separated the two germline ends. The CDR3 sequence is 16 residues long. Germline V gene data show CDR1 as SGHRS and CDR2 as YFSETQ. The CDR3 is CASSLGEKGFEEKLFF. CDR3 coding DNA: TGCGCCAGCAGCTTGGGAGAGAAGGGGTTTGAAGAAAAACTGTTTTTT.

This sequence joins TRBV28 and TRBJ2-5, with a weak D call TRBD2 (6 bases). This CDR3 comprises 15 residues. V was trimmed by 6 bases and J by 0 bases, leaving 14 bases between them. Germline loops: CDR1 MDHEN, CDR2 SYDVKM. This CDR3 reads CASREGSSYQETQYF. CDR3 coding DNA: TGTGCCAGCAGGGAGGGCTCGTCCTACCAAGAGACCCAGTACTTC. The entire variable domain, with the rest obtained from reference TRBV28 and TRBJ2-5, is as follows: DVKVTQSSRYLVKRTGEKVFLECVQDMDHENMFWYRQDPGLGLRLIYFSYDVKMKEKGDIPEGYSVSREKKERFSLILESASTNQTSMYLCASREGSSYQETQYFGPGTRLLVL.

This clone was counted between two and nine times. V gene TRBV7-2 combines with J gene TRBJ2-1; possible D gene TRBD2, 5 bases. Trimming took 1 base from V and 2 from J, leaving 9 bases between them. The CDR3 has 15 amino acids. CDR1 and CDR2 (germline): SGHTA, FQGNSA. CDR3 bases: TGTGCCAGCAGCTTAGGGGCTAGCCCCTACAATGAGCAGTTCTTC. This codes for CASSLGASPYNEQFF.